The T cell receptor beta chain described here comes from a study of regulatory T cells in long-lasting Graves disease. This clonotype was picked up many times. Time point here: newly diagnosed GD, antithyroid drugs for less than 3 months. Extracted PBMC RNA gave rise to the TCR library. Relying on iRepertoire HTBI primers and Arm-PCR of CDR3 regions, the team built TCR beta libraries. Each CDR3 protein is one row after TCRdb ran MiXCR on the multiplex PCR reads. The sample has 360,000 or so distinct CDR3 sequences, approximately 10% seen once; the top ten hold 18%. A further study also used this sample, focusing on T cells in Graves' hyperthyroidism and ophthalmopathy.

This sequence was found in a woman aged 18 to 35 with Graves disease. Sequencing used peripheral blood mononuclear cells (PBMCs), obtained at new diagnosis, from a patient treated with antithyroid drugs.

CDR3 nucleotides: TGTGCTAGTGGTTTGGTTAGGGGGGGGCACGATGAGCAGTTCTTC. This codes for CASGLVRGGHDEQFF. The chain carries TRBV12-5 and TRBJ2-1; possible D gene TRBD2, 7 bases. CDR1 and CDR2 from the germline V gene are LGHNT and FRNRAP. Deletions cut 0 bases from V and 8 bases from J, with 14 bases between. The CDR3 has 15 amino acids.